The 28 T cell receptor beta chains presented below share a single source sample, sequenced in a study of T cell repertoires in cytomegalovirus infection. Their recognized antigens are unknown. TCRdb re-derived calls from the reads in MiXCR, one entry per CDR3 protein. Seen here are around 300,000 distinct CDR3 sequences, roughly a fifth observed once, and the top ten hold roughly a fifth. The sample here was cultured PBMCs, taken from culture after CMV antigen stimulation. These receptors were obtained from a human donor in good health (CMV status not recorded). Some clones in this sample may be carry-over from other donors' samples.

This clonotype was counted at least ten times. The rearrangement uses TRBV6-2 or TRBV6-3 and TRBJ1-5, with D unresolved. The CDR3 spans 12 residues. Germline CDR1 is MNHEY and CDR2 is SVGEGT. V lost 2 bases, J lost 4 bases, and 3 bases lay in between. In DNA, the CDR3 is TGTGCCAGCAGTTACAGGAATCAGCCCCAGCATTTT. Translation: CASSYRNQPQHF.

This clonotype was counted ten times or more. The chain joins TRBV7-6 to TRBJ1-5, with D unresolved. CDR3 size: 14 residues. CDR1 is SGHVS and CDR2 is FNYEAQ in the germline V gene. The germline V and J ends were trimmed by 4 bases and 0 bases, with 7 bases remaining between them. As DNA, the CDR3 is TGTGCCAGCAGCTCTAGAGATAGCAATCAGCCCCAGCATTTT. Amino acids: CASSSRDSNQPQHF. The full variable domain, completed using reference TRBV7-6 and TRBJ1-5, is GAGVSQSPRYKVTKRGQDVALRCDPISGHVSLYWYRQALGQGPEFLTYFNYEAQQDKSGLPNDRFSAERPEGSISTLTIQRTEQRDSAMYRCASSSRDSNQPQHFGDGTRLSIL.

Only a few counts were recorded for this clonotype. The genes are TRBV3-1 and TRBJ2-1, with D possibly being TRBD1 (5 bases). This CDR3 comprises 15 residues. Germline assignment: CDR1 LGHDT and CDR2 YNNKEL (reference sequence). Deletions cut 0 bases from V and 8 bases from J, with 14 bases between. The CDR3 DNA follows: TGTGCCAGCAGCCAAGATCCAGTATGGGGCCATGAGCAGTTCTTC. Its protein product is CASSQDPVWGHEQFF.

In its sample, this clonotype was seen a few times. The chain carries TRBV6-2 or TRBV6-3 and TRBJ1-5; D is unresolved. CDR1 and CDR2 (germline): MNHEY, SVGEGT. The CDR3 runs 14 residues. V lost 5 bases and J lost 3, with 11 bases in between. CDR3 coding DNA: TGTGCCAGCAGTACCCTTCAATCCAATCAGCCCCAGCATTTT. This translates into CASSTLQSNQPQHF.

A few counts support this clonotype. This chain uses TRBV29-1 with TRBJ2-7; 7 nucleotides match TRBD1. Germline trimming cut 7 bases from V and 2 bases from J; bases unmatched to any gene: 8. The CDR3 has 13 amino acids. Germline V gives CDR1 SQVTM, CDR2 ANQGSEA. The CDR3 nucleotides are TGCAGCGCCCAGGGGGTGTCCACCTACGAGCAGTACGTC. This translates into CSAQGVSTYEQYV.

This clonotype was picked up a small number of times. The V and J genes are TRBV7-9 and TRBJ2-7; TRBD2 aligns across 9 bases. V lost 5 bases, J lost 4 bases, and 12 bases stayed unmatched. Germline V gene sequence: CDR1 SEHNR, CDR2 FQNEAQ (reference sequence). There are 16 residues in the CDR3. CDR3 coding DNA: TGTGCCAGCAGCGGAACTGTTAGCGGGGGCAGATACGAGCAGTACGTC. Its protein product is CASSGTVSGGRYEQYV.

This chain connects TRBV12-3 or TRBV12-4 to TRBJ1-5; D is unresolved. The CDR3 loop spans 13 amino acids. V was cut by 2 bases and J by 9 bases, with 11 bases left in between. The CDR3 region is CASSLQDAGPQHF. CDR3 in DNA: TGTGCCAGCAGTTTACAGGACGCTGGGCCCCAGCATTTT.

This clonotype was detected many times. This sequence joins TRBV7-8 and TRBJ1-4, with a tentative D call TRBD1 (6 bases). Germline assignment: CDR1 SGHVS and CDR2 FQNEAQ. The CDR3 spans 15 residues. V was pared by 4 bases and J by 3 bases, with 12 bases between. CDR3 protein: CASSSGAGANEKLFF. CDR3 nucleotide sequence: TGTGCCAGCAGCTCCGGAGCAGGGGCTAATGAAAAACTGTTTTTT. The full variable domain, completed using reference TRBV7-8 and TRBJ1-4, is GAGVSQSPRYKVAKRGQDVALRCDPISGHVSLFWYQQALGQGPEFLTYFQNEAQLDKSGLPSDRFFAERPEGSVSTLKIQRTQQEDSAVYLCASSSGAGANEKLFFGSGTQLSVL.

Comments on this clonotype: One base away lies a much larger clone, so this may be a sequencing read error. The chain carries TRBV12-3 or TRBV12-4 and TRBJ2-1, with D unclear. The CDR3 is made up of 13 amino acids. Trimming left V 1 base short and J 8 bases short, with 9 bases between. The CDR3 nucleotides are TGTGCCAGCAGTTTAGGACTTGCACATGAGCAGTTCTTC. It codes for CASSLGLAHEQFF.

The chain joins TRBV28 to TRBJ1-5; possibly TRBD1 for D (5 bases). The CDR3 contains 14 residues. CDR1 and CDR2 (germline): MDHEN, SYDVKM. V lost 6 bases and J lost 3, with 12 bases in between. The CDR3 loop reads CASSFRQYNQPQHF. CDR3 coding DNA: TGTGCCAGCAGCTTCAGACAGTACAATCAGCCCCAGCATTTT. Looking up the rest from reference TRBV28 and TRBJ1-5 gives the full variable domain: DVKVTQSSRYLVKRTGEKVFLECVQDMDHENMFWYRQDPGLGLRLIYFSYDVKMKEKGDIPEGYSVSREKKERFSLILESASTNQTSMYLCASSFRQYNQPQHFGDGTRLSIL.

The table lists this clonotype with a few counts. The rearrangement joins TRBV12-3 or TRBV12-4 to TRBJ1-1; TRBD1 aligns across 7 bases. J was trimmed by 5 bases and V by 3 bases; bases with no gene match: 6. The CDR3 runs to 14 residues. In DNA form, the CDR3 reads TGTGCCAGCAGTTTCGACAGGGTTAGAACTGAAGCTTTCTTT. It is translated as CASSFDRVRTEAFF.

This clonotype was seen a handful of times. CDR3 loop: CASSQHSGRTDTQYF. DNA of the CDR3: TGTGCCAGCAGCCAACATAGCGGCCGCACAGATACGCAGTATTTT. The chain employs TRBV14 and TRBJ2-3; D may be TRBD2 (6 bases). CDR1 and CDR2 (germline): SGHDN, FVKESK. Trimming pared 2 bases from V and 1 base from J, leaving 10 bases between. The CDR3 has 15 amino acids.

This clonotype came up many times. The rearrangement links TRBV7-2 to TRBJ1-4, with TRBD1 matching 7 bases. The CDR3 totals 13 residues. Germline V gene data show CDR1 as SGHTA and CDR2 as FQGNSA. The V and J ends lost 10 bases and 3 bases, in that order; junction bases with no gene match: 5. CDR3 nucleotides: TGTGCCACTTCCAGGGGGGCTAATGAAAAACTGTTTTTT. Translation: CATSRGANEKLFF.

A single count supports this clonotype. J is TRBJ2-1 and V is TRBV6-5; D may be TRBD1 (5 bases). The CDR3 runs to 13 residues. Germline V gene lookup returns CDR1 MNHEY and CDR2 SVGAGI. Deletions cut 8 bases from V and 8 bases from J, with 16 bases between. CDR3 amino acids: CASEGARFHEQFF. CDR3 sequence (DNA): TGTGCCAGCGAAGGGGCGAGGTTTCATGAGCAGTTCTTC.

The chain couples TRBV7-9 to TRBJ2-7, with D perhaps TRBD2 (5 bases). V dropped 3 bases and J dropped 3 bases, with 6 bases sitting between them. Per germline, CDR1 SEHNR and CDR2 FQNEAQ (reference sequence). The CDR3 has 12 residues. CDR3 coding DNA: TGTGCCAGCAGCTTGGACTTCTACGAGCAGTACTTC. Protein: CASSLDFYEQYF.

This clonotype was counted ten times or more. This rearrangement joins TRBV11-1 to TRBJ2-1, with D possibly matching TRBD1 (5 bases). The V end lost 1 base, the J end lost 6 bases, and 10 bases lay between the germline ends. The CDR3 is made up of 14 amino acids. Germline V gene data show CDR1 as SGHAT and CDR2 as FQDESV (reference sequence). CDR3 amino acids: CASSLEAGINEQFF. The CDR3 nucleotides are TGTGCCAGCAGCTTAGAGGCAGGGATCAATGAGCAGTTCTTC.

This clonotype showed up many times. The chain uses TRBV7-9 and TRBJ1-1, with D unresolved. V was pared by 6 bases and J by 3 bases, with 23 bases between. Germline CDR1 SEHNR, CDR2 FQNEAQ (reference sequence). The CDR3 consists of 17 residues. The DNA for the CDR3 is TGTGCCAGCAGTACCAGTAAGGATGTTTTTTTGGACACTGAAGCTTTCTTT. It codes for CASSTSKDVFLDTEAFF.

V usage is TRBV5-1 and J usage is TRBJ2-1; TRBD2 agrees at 12 bases. With V trimmed by 4 bases and J by 6 bases, 5 bases remained unmatched. The germline CDR1 and CDR2 sequences are SGHRS and YFSETQ. The CDR3 runs to 15 residues. The DNA for the CDR3 is TGCGCCAGCAGCCATACTAGCGGGAGGACCAATGAGCAGTTCTTC. It is translated as CASSHTSGRTNEQFF.

The sample holds many counts of this clonotype. The chain uses TRBV24-1 and TRBJ2-7; no definite D call. This CDR3 comprises 12 residues. Germline CDR1 KGHDR, CDR2 SFDVKD. Trimming stripped 8 bases from V and 6 bases from J, with 13 bases between. CDR3 DNA: TGTGCCACCATGGCCCCGTTCGGCGAGCAGTACTTC. It codes for CATMAPFGEQYF.

The V call is TRBV6-2 or TRBV6-3, the J call TRBJ2-7; the match to TRBD1 covers 9 bases. The J segment lost 0 bases and the V segment lost 4 bases, leaving 7 bases of the junction unmatched. Germline values: CDR1 MNHEY, CDR2 SVGEGT. This CDR3 is 16 amino acids long. The CDR3 reads CASSSTGGFTSYEQYV. In DNA, the CDR3 is TGTGCCAGCAGTTCAACAGGGGGCTTCACCTCCTACGAGCAGTACGTC.

This clonotype came up many times. V and J are TRBV2 and TRBJ1-2; D uncertain. The CDR3 consists of 11 residues. The V end lost 4 bases, the J end lost 8 bases, and 8 bases lay between the germline ends. The germline V gene has CDR1 SNHLY and CDR2 FYNNEI. The CDR3 sequence: CASSVFRGYTF. The CDR3 DNA sequence: TGTGCCAGCAGTGTTTTCAGAGGCTACACCTTC.

This clonotype was observed at least ten times. CDR3 residues: CASSLDPGQNNEQFF. CDR3 bases: TGTGCCAGCAGCTTAGACCCGGGACAGAACAATGAGCAGTTCTTC. The rearrangement links TRBV7-8 to TRBJ2-1, with 7 bases identical to TRBD1. Trimming removed 1 base from V and 5 bases from J; junction bases left unmatched: 5. This CDR3 spans 15 amino acids. Germline V CDR1 and CDR2: SGHVS, FQNEAQ.

The V gene is TRBV5-1, the J gene TRBJ2-5; 11 bases align to TRBD2. Germline values: CDR1 SGHRS, CDR2 YFSETQ. CDR3 length equals 19 residues. Trimming took 4 bases from V and 5 from J; bases not matched to a gene: 19. CDR3 loop: CASSAGALAGGGQWETQYF. CDR3 nucleotides: TGCGCCAGCAGCGCCGGTGCCCTAGCGGGAGGAGGACAATGGGAGACCCAGTACTTC.

The table lists this clonotype with many counts. This chain uses TRBV19 with TRBJ2-1; no firm D call. The CDR3 length is 16 residues. Looked up from germline, CDR1 is LNHDA and CDR2 is SQIVND (reference sequence). Trimming removed 1 base from V and 3 bases from J, with 13 bases in between. DNA for the CDR3: TGTGCCAGTAGTATAGCAGCCTTGTCCTACTACAATGAGCAGTTCTTC. This translates into CASSIAALSYYNEQFF. The full variable domain, in which reference TRBV19 and TRBJ2-1 provide the parts outside the CDR3, is DGGITQSPKYLFRKEGQNVTLSCEQNLNHDAMYWYRQDPGQGLRLIYYSQIVNDFQKGDIAEGYSVSREKKESFPLTVTSAQKNPTAFYLCASSIAALSYYNEQFFGPGTRLTVL.

This clonotype appeared once. The chain joins TRBV5-6 to TRBJ1-1; unclear D gene. The CDR3 consists of 13 residues. The V and J ends lost 4 bases and 3 bases respectively, with 10 bases between them. CDR1 is SGHDT, CDR2 YYEEEE, per germline. DNA for the CDR3: TGTGCCAGCAGCCCCATAGGATACACTGAAGCTTTCTTT. Translation: CASSPIGYTEAFF.

The chain has TRBV30 and TRBJ2-7; no definite D call. CDR3 length equals 14 residues. CDR1 and CDR2 from the germline V gene are GTSNPN and SVGIG (reference sequence). The ends were cut back, 0 bases at V and 0 bases at J, with 9 bases in the middle. CDR3 sequence: CAWSVLGLSYEQYF. DNA of the CDR3: TGTGCCTGGAGTGTACTCGGCCTCTCCTACGAGCAGTACTTC.

The V call is TRBV7-9, the J call TRBJ2-3; maybe TRBD2 (5 bases). The germline V gene encodes CDR1 SEHNR and CDR2 FQNEAQ (reference sequence). Deletions cut 4 bases from V and 4 bases from J, with 18 bases between. The CDR3 sequence is 16 residues long. This CDR3 is CASSSRAPRGPDTQYF. CDR3 coding DNA: TGTGCCAGCAGCTCCCGGGCCCCCCGAGGGCCAGATACGCAGTATTTT.

This clonotype turned up a few times. The chain combines TRBV23-1 with TRBJ2-1; 12 nucleotides match TRBD2. Being an ORF, TRBV23-1 has a function that is uncertain. The CDR3 covers 20 residues. Trimming removed 0 bases from V and 2 bases from J; junction bases left unmatched: 11. Written as DNA, the CDR3 is TGCGCCAGCAGTCAATCGTGGCTAGCGGGAGGGCCGGGGGCCTACAATGAGCAGTTCTTC. It encodes CASSQSWLAGGPGAYNEQFF.